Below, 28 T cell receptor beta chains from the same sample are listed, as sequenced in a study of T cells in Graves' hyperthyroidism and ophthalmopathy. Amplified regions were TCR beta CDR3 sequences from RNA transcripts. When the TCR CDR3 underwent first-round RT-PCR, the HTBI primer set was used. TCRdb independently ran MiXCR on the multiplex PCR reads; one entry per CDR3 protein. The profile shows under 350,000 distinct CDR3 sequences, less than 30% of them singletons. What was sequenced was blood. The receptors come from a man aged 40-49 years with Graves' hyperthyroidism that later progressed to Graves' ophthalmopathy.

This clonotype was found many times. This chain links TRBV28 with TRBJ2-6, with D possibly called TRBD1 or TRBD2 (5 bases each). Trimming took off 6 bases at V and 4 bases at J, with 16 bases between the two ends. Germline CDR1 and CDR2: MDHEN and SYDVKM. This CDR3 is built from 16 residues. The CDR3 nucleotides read TGTGCCAGCAGCCCCGGGACGGTCTCCGGGGCCAACGTCCTGACTTTC. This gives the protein CASSPGTVSGANVLTF.

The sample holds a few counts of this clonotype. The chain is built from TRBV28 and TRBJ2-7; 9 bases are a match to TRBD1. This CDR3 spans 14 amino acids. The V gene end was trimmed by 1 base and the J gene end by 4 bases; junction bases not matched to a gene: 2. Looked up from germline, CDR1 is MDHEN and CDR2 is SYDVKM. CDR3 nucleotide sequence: TGTGCCAGCAGTTTATACAGGGGGCAATACGAGCAGTACTTC. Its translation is CASSLYRGQYEQYF.

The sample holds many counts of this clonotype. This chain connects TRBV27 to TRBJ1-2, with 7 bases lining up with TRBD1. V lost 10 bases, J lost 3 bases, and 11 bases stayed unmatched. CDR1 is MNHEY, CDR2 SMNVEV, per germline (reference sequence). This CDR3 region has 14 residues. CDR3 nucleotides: TGTGCCACCGCTGACAGGGCTCCCGACTATGGCTACACCTTC. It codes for CATADRAPDYGYTF.

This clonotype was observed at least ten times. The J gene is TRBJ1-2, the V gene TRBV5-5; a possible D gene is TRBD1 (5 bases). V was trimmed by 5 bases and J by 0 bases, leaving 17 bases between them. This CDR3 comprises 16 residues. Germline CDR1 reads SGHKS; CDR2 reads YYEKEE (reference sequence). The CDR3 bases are TGTGCCAGCAGGTTAAACAGGTCGCTTGCTAACTATGGCTACACCTTC. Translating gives CASRLNRSLANYGYTF.

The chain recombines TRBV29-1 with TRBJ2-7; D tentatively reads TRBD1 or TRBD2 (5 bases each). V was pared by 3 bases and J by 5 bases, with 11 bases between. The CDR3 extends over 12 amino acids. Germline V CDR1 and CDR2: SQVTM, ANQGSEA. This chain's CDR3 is CSVDGGGDEQYF. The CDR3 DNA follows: TGCAGCGTTGATGGTGGGGGAGACGAGCAGTACTTC.

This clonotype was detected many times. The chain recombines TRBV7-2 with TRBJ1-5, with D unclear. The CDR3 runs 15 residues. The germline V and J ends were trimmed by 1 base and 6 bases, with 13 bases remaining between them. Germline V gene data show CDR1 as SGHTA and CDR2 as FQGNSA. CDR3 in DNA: TGTGCCAGCAGCTTAGTGGCCGGGGTTGGTCAGCCCCAGCATTTT. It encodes CASSLVAGVGQPQHF.

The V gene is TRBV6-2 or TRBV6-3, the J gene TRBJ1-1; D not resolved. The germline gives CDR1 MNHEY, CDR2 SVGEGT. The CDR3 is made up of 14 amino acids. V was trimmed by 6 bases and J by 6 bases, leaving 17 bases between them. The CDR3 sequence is CASSPLGKIAEAFF. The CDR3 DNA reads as TGTGCCAGCAGCCCCCTGGGGAAGATCGCTGAAGCTTTCTTT.

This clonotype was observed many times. CDR3 amino acids: CASSIALGGTSAYEQYF. Written as DNA, the CDR3 is TGTGCCAGTAGTATAGCGTTAGGAGGGACCTCCGCCTACGAGCAGTACTTC. This chain joins TRBV19 and TRBJ2-7; TRBD2 might be the D (6 bases). This CDR3 spans 17 amino acids. Trimming pared 1 base from V and 2 bases from J, leaving 18 bases between. CDR1 is LNHDA and CDR2 is SQIVND in the germline V gene (reference sequence).

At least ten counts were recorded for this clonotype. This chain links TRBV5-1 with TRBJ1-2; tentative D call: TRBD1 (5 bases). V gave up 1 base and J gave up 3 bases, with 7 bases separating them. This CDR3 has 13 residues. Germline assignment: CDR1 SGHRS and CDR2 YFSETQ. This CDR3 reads CASSLWGDYGYTF. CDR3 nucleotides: TGCGCCAGCAGCTTGTGGGGGGACTATGGCTACACCTTC. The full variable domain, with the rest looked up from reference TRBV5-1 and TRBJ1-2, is KAGVTQTPRYLIKTRGQQVTLSCSPISGHRSVSWYQQTPGQGLQFLFEYFSETQRNKGNFPGRFSGRQFSNSRSEMNVSTLELGDSALYLCASSLWGDYGYTFGSGTRLTVV.

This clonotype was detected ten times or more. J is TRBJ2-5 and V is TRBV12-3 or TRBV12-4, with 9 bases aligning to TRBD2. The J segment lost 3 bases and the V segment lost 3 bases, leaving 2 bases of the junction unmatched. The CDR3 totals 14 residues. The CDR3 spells CASSFSGGKETQYF. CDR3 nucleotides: TGTGCCAGCAGTTTTAGCGGGGGTAAAGAGACCCAGTACTTC.

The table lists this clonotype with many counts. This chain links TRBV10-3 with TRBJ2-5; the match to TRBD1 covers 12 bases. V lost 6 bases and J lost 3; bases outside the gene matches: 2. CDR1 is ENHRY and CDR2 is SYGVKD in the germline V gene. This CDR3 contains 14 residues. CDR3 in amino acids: CAISGTGGEETQYF. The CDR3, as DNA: TGTGCCATCAGCGGGACAGGGGGCGAAGAGACCCAGTACTTC.

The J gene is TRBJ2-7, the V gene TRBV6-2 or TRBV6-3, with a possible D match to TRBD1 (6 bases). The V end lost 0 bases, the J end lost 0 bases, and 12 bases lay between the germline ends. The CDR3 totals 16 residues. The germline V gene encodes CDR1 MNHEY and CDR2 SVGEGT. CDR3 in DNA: TGTGCCAGCAGTTACTCGTCGGACAGACACTCCTACGAGCAGTACTTC. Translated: CASSYSSDRHSYEQYF.

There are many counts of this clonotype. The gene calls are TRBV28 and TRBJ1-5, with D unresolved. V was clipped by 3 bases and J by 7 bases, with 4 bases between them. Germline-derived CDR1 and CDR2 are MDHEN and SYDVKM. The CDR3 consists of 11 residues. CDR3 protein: CASSFRQPQHF. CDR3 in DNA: TGTGCCAGCAGTTTCAGGCAGCCCCAGCATTTT.

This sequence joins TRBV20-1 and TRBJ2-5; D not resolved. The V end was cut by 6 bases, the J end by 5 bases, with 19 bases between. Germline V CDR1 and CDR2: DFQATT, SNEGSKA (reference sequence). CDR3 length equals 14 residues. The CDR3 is CSAPVGPMRETQYF. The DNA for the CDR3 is TGCAGTGCGCCCGTGGGCCCTATGAGGGAGACCCAGTACTTC.

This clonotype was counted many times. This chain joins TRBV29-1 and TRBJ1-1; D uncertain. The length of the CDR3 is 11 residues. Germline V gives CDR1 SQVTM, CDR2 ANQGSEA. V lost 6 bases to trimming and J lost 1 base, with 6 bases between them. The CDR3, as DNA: TGCAGCGTCACAAAGAACACTGAAGCTTTCTTT. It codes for CSVTKNTEAFF. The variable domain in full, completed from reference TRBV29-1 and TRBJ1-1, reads SAVISQKPSRDICQRGTSLTIQCQVDSQVTMMFWYRQQPGQSLTLIATANQGSEATYESGFVIDKFPISRPNLTFSTLTVSNMSPEDSSIYLCSVTKNTEAFFGQGTRLTVV.

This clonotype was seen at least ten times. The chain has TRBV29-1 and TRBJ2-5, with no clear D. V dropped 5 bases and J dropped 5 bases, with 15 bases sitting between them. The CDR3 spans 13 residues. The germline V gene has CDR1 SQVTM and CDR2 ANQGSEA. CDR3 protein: CSVHASAAETQYF. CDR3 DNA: TGCAGCGTTCACGCCAGCGCCGCGGAGACCCAGTACTTC.

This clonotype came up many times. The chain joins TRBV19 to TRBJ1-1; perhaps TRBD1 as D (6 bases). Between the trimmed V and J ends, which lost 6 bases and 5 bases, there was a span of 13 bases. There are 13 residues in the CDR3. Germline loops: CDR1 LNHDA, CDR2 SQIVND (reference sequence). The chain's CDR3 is CASSSKGVTEAFF. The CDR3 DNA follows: TGTGCCAGTAGCAGTAAGGGGGTGACTGAAGCTTTCTTT.

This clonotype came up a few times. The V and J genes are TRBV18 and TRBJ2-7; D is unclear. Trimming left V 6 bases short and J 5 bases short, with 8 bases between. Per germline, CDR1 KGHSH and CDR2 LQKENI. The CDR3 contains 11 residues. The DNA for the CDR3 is TGTGCCAGCTCCCTACAGAACGAGCAGTACTTC. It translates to CASSLQNEQYF.

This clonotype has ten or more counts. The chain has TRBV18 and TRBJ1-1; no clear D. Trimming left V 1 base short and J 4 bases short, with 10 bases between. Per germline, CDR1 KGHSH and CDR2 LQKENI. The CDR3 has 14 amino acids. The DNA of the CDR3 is TGTGCCAGCTCACCACGGACCCTCCCCACTGAAGCTTTCTTT. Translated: CASSPRTLPTEAFF.

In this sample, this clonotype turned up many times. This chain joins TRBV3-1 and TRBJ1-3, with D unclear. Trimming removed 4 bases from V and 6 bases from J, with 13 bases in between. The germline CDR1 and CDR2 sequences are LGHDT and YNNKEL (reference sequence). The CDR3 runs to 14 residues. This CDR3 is CASSRPGLENTIYF. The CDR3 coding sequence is TGTGCCAGCAGCCGACCTGGACTTGAAAACACCATATATTTT.

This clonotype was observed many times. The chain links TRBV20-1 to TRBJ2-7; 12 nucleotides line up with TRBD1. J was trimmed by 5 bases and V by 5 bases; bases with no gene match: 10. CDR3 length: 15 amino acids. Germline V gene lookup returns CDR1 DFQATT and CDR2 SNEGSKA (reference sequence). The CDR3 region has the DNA TGCAGTGCTCCAACCCCGGGACAGGGGGCGAACGAGCAGTACTTC. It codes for CSAPTPGQGANEQYF.

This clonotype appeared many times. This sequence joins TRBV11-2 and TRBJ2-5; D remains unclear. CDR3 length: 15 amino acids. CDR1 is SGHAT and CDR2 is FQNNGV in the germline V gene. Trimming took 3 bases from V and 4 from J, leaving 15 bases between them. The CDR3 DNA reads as TGTGCCAGCAGCTTGGAGTTCCCCGTGGGAGAGACCCAGTACTTC. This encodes CASSLEFPVGETQYF.

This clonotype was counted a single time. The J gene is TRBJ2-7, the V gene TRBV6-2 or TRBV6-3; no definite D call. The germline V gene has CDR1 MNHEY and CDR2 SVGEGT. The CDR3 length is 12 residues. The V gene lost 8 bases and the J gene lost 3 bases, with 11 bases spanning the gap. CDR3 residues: CASYGRSYEQYF. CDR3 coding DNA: TGTGCCAGCTACGGGCGGAGCTACGAGCAGTACTTC.

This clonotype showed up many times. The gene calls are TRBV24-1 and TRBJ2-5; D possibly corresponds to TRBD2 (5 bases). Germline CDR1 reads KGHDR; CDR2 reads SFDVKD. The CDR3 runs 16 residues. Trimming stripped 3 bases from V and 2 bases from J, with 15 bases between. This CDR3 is CATSDRAREGQETQYF. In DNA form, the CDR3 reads TGTGCCACCAGTGATCGGGCCCGCGAGGGACAAGAGACCCAGTACTTC.

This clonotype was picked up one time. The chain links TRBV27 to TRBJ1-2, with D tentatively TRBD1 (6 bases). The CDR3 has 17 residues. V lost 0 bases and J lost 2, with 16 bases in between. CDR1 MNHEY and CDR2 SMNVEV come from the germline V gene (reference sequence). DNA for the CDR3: TGTGCCAGCAGTTTATCGGGGAGGGGGATCCCAAACTATGGCTACACCTTC. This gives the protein CASSLSGRGIPNYGYTF.

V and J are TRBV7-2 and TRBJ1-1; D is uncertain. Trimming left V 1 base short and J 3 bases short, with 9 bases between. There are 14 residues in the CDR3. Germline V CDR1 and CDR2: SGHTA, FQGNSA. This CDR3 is CASSLVAGDTEAFF. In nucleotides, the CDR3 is TGTGCCAGCAGCTTAGTTGCCGGGGACACTGAAGCTTTCTTT.

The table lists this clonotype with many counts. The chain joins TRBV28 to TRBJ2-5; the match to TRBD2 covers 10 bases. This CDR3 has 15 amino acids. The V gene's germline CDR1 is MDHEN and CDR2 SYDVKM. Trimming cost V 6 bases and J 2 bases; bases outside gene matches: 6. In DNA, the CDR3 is TGTGCCAGCAGCAGGCCTAGCGGGAGTCAAGAGACCCAGTACTTC. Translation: CASSRPSGSQETQYF. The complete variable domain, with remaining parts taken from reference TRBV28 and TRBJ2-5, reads DVKVTQSSRYLVKRTGEKVFLECVQDMDHENMFWYRQDPGLGLRLIYFSYDVKMKEKGDIPEGYSVSREKKERFSLILESASTNQTSMYLCASSRPSGSQETQYFGPGTRLLVL.

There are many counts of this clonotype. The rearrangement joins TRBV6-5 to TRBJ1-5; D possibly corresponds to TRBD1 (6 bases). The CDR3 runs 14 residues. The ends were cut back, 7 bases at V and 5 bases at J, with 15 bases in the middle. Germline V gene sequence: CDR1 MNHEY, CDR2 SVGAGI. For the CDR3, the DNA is TGTGCCAGCAAAGTTGGACAGTTCGATCAGCCCCAGCATTTT. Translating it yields CASKVGQFDQPQHF.